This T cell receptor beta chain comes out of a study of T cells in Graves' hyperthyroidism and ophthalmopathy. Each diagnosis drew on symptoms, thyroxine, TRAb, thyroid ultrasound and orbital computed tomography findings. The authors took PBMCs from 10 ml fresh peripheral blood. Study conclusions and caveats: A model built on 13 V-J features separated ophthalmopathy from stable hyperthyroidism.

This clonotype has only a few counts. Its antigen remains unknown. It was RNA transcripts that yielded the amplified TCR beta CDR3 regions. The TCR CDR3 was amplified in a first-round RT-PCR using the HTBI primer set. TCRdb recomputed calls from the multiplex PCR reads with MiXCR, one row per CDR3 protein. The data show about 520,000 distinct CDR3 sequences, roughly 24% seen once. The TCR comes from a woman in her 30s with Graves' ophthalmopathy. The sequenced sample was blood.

The CDR3 region is CASSGQVWAYEQYF. The CDR3 DNA reads as TGTGCCAGTAGTGGACAGGTTTGGGCCTACGAGCAGTACTTC. The V and J genes are TRBV19 and TRBJ2-7; TRBD1 aligns across 7 bases. The CDR3 has 14 amino acids. Germline V gives CDR1 LNHDA, CDR2 SQIVND (reference sequence). J gave up 2 bases and V 5 bases, and 6 bases lay outside the gene matches.